This T cell receptor (beta chain) was identified in a study of CD4 T cell repertoires in COVID-19. The memory T cells were sequenced right after ex vivo isolation, without culture. The method was immunoSEQ multiplex PCR; TCRdb's version includes in-frame clones alone and lacks a portion of them. This sample has tens of thousands of clones; 80% to 90% occur once, and the top ten carry around 0.58%. The CDR3 runs 14 residues. The chain joins TRBV21-1 to TRBJ2-7; TRBD1, the table's D call, lacks a check against the DNA. TRBV21-1 is shown as a pseudogene. The sequence was obtained from a human donor who had COVID-19. Sequencing was performed on central memory CD4+ T cells from blood, taken before the COVID-19 pandemic. The DNA of the CDR3 is TGTGCCAGCACTGCGAACAGGGGGACCTACGAGCAGTACTTC. It encodes CASTANRGTYEQYF.